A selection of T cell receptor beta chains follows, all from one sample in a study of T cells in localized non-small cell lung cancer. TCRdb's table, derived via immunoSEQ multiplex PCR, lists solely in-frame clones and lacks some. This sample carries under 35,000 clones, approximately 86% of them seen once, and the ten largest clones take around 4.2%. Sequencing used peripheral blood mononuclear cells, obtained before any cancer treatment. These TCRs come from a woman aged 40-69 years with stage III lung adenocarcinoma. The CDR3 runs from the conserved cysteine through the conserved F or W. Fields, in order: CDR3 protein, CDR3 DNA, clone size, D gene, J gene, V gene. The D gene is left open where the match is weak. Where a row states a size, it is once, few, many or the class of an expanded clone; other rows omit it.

CASSLDGTAGAEQYF TGTGCCAGCAGCTTAGACGGGACAGCGGGGGCCGAGCAGTACTTC few NA TRBJ2-7 TRBV11-2
CASSLLTGRHEQYF TGTGCCAGCAGTTTGTTGACAGGGCGACACGAGCAGTACTTC NA TRBD1 TRBJ2-7 TRBV28
CASSPEPRVSGANVLTF TGTGCCAGCAGTCCCGAACCACGGGTCTCTGGGGCCAACGTCCTGACTTTC NA NA TRBJ2-6 TRBV5-4
CAWRRQGRETQYF TGTGCCTGGAGGAGGCAGGGCCGGGAGACCCAGTACTTC NA NA TRBJ2-5 TRBV30
CASLHRQAPGGGANVLTF TGTGCCAGCCTCCACCGACAGGCCCCGGGTGGGGGGGCCAACGTCCTGACTTTC NA NA TRBJ2-6 TRBV2
CSVRAERAYEQYF TGCAGCGTTCGGGCTGAAAGAGCCTACGAGCAGTACTTC NA NA TRBJ2-7 TRBV29-1
CASSRVGLADEQFF TGTGCCAGCAGCCGCGTGGGGCTAGCGGATGAGCAGTTCTTC NA TRBD2 TRBJ2-1 TRBV7-2
CASSAPGTGAYEQYF TGTGCCAGCAGTGCGCCCGGGACAGGAGCCTACGAGCAGTACTTC NA TRBD1 TRBJ2-7 TRBV28
CASSENSYTEAFF TGTGCCAGCAGTGAAAACTCCTACACTGAAGCTTTCTTT NA NA TRBJ1-1 TRBV6-4
CASSVGRGNTIYF TGTGCCAGCAGCGTAGGGCGTGGAAACACCATATATTTT NA NA TRBJ1-3 TRBV9
CSARLSDTQYF TGCAGTGCTAGACTGTCTGATACGCAGTATTTT once NA TRBJ2-3 TRBV20-1
CASSPLSQGAGPHEQYF TGTGCCAGCTCACCTCTCTCACAGGGCGCCGGCCCTCACGAGCAGTACTTC NA NA TRBJ2-7 TRBV18
CASSLGQNPTDTQYF TGTGCCAGCAGCTTAGGACAGAACCCCACAGATACGCAGTATTTT NA NA TRBJ2-3 TRBV11-3
CASSIAGGDAETQYF TGTGCCAGTAGTATAGCCGGAGGGGACGCCGAGACCCAGTACTTC NA NA TRBJ2-5 TRBV19
CASSPGVRPQFF TGTGCCAGCAGCCCTGGGGTGCGACCGCAGTTCTTC NA NA TRBJ2-1 TRBV7-3
CASSLSPNYGYTF TGTGCCAGCAGCCTCTCCCCTAACTATGGCTACACCTTC NA NA TRBJ1-2 TRBV7-9
CASGFQDEQYF TGTGCCAGCGGTTTTCAGGACGAGCAGTACTTC NA NA TRBJ2-7 TRBV2
CASSLRGNTGELFF TGTGCCAGCAGCTTAAGAGGGAACACCGGGGAGCTGTTTTTT NA NA TRBJ2-2 TRBV7-6
CASSLGLGGETQYF TGTGCCAGCAGCTTAGGCCTCGGCGGGGAGACCCAGTACTTC NA NA TRBJ2-5 TRBV13
CASSLGSNYGYTF TGTGCCAGCAGTTTAGGCAGCAACTATGGCTACACCTTC NA NA TRBJ1-2 TRBV28
CASSRDTLLAENTDTQYF TGTGCCAGCAGTCGAGATACGCTACTAGCGGAAAACACAGATACGCAGTATTTT NA TRBD2 TRBJ2-3 TRBV2
CASSLDRGETQYF TGTGCCAGCAGCTTGGACAGGGGAGAGACCCAGTACTTC few TRBD1 TRBJ2-5 TRBV5-4
CASSPDSSGGGIQYF TGTGCCAGCTCACCCGATTCTAGCGGGGGGGGCATTCAGTACTTC NA TRBD2 TRBJ2-4 TRBV18
CASSENSYEQYF TGTGCCAGCAGTGAAAACAGTTACGAGCAGTACTTC NA NA TRBJ2-7 TRBV6-1
CASSWGSTSETSTDTQYF TGTGCCAGCAGCTGGGGGTCGACTAGCGAAACTAGCACAGATACGCAGTATTTT NA TRBD2 TRBJ2-3 TRBV7-9
CASSDMAGGGADTQYF TGTGCCAGCAGTGATATGGCGGGGGGAGGAGCAGATACGCAGTATTTT NA TRBD2 TRBJ2-3 TRBV6-1
CASSKEGEGEANSPLHF TGTGCCAGCAGCAAAGAGGGAGAAGGGGAGGCAAATTCACCCCTCCACTTT NA NA TRBJ1-6 TRBV21-1
CASKIRTGGFQPQHF TGTGCCAGCAAAATAAGGACAGGGGGTTTTCAGCCCCAGCATTTT NA TRBD1 TRBJ1-5 TRBV28
CASGQGTSPLHF TGTGCCAGCGGACAGGGGACTTCACCCCTCCACTTT NA TRBD1 TRBJ1-6 TRBV7-2
CVRSLVGRYNEQFF TGTGTCAGAAGCTTAGTAGGACGCTACAATGAGCAGTTCTTC NA NA TRBJ2-1 TRBV7-5
CASRDLLDRGNGELFF TGTGCCAGCAGAGATCTTCTGGACAGGGGCAACGGGGAGCTGTTTTTT NA TRBD1 TRBJ2-2 TRBV6-6
CASKAGRGYTF TGTGCCAGCAAGGCGGGCAGGGGCTACACCTTC NA NA TRBJ1-2 TRBV25-1
CASSLNPSGKGVSYEQYF TGTGCCAGCAGCCTAAACCCCTCGGGGAAAGGGGTCTCCTACGAGCAGTACTTC few NA TRBJ2-7 TRBV4-2
CASSWGGSNQPQHF TGTGCCAGCAGTTGGGGGGGCTCGAATCAGCCCCAGCATTTT once NA TRBJ1-5 TRBV6-6
CASSPGTDPYEQYF TGTGCCAGCTCACCAGGGACGGACCCCTACGAGCAGTACTTC NA NA TRBJ2-7 TRBV18
CASSLDPSGTGELFF TGTGCCAGCAGCTTAGATCCTAGCGGGACCGGGGAGCTGTTTTTT NA TRBD2 TRBJ2-2 TRBV11-2
CASSQTLIPYYGYTF TGCGCCAGCAGCCAAACCTTAATACCCTACTATGGCTACACCTTC NA NA TRBJ1-2 TRBV4-3
CASSPWSSVTDTQYF TGTGCCAGCAGCCCGTGGTCGTCTGTCACAGATACGCAGTATTTT NA NA TRBJ2-3 TRBV9
CASSQQGHTEAFF TGTGCCAGTAGTCAGCAGGGACACACTGAAGCTTTCTTT once NA TRBJ1-1 TRBV19
CASSQSGWWTEAFF TGTGCCAGCAGCCAATCTGGGTGGTGGACTGAAGCTTTCTTT NA NA TRBJ1-1 TRBV14
CASSLVQGQETQYF TGTGCCAGCAGCTTGGTACAGGGGCAAGAGACCCAGTACTTC NA TRBD1 TRBJ2-5 TRBV5-5
CASRDRRKEKLFF TGCGCCAGCAGGGACAGGCGGAAAGAAAAACTGTTTTTT few TRBD1 TRBJ1-4 TRBV5-1
CSVDRGHRRGDTEAFF TGCAGCGTCGACAGGGGGCACCGACGTGGAGACACTGAAGCTTTCTTT NA TRBD1 TRBJ1-1 TRBV29-1
CAWATGAGNTIYF TGTGCCTGGGCTACAGGGGCCGGAAACACCATATATTTT NA TRBD1 TRBJ1-3 TRBV30
CAWSGTVMGSEQYF TGTGCCTGGAGTGGGACAGTGATGGGAAGCGAGCAGTACTTC NA NA TRBJ2-7 TRBV30
CASSPTGAYTEAFF TGTGCCAGCAGTCCTACAGGAGCTTACACTGAAGCTTTCTTT NA NA TRBJ1-1 TRBV6-6
CSANGYEQYF TGCAGTGCTAACGGATACGAGCAGTACTTC NA NA TRBJ2-7 TRBV20-1
CASSVGTVPHTDTQYF TGTGCCAGCAGCGTGGGGACAGTCCCGCACACAGATACGCAGTATTTT NA TRBD1 TRBJ2-3 TRBV9
CASRDSSTDTQYF TGTGCCAGCAGGGACAGTAGCACAGATACGCAGTATTTT NA NA TRBJ2-3 TRBV27
CASSRDGTPNSPLHF TGTGCCAGCAGTCGGGACGGGACTCCCAATTCACCCCTCCACTTT NA NA TRBJ1-6 TRBV27
CASSNRDRDYEQYF TGTGCCAGCAGCAACCGGGACAGGGACTACGAGCAGTACTTC NA TRBD1 TRBJ2-7 TRBV13
CASSLGLADYLPYEQYF TGTGCCAGCAGTCTTGGGCTAGCGGATTACCTACCCTACGAGCAGTACTTC NA TRBD2 TRBJ2-7 TRBV28
CASSPRTGGFGYGYTF TGTGCCAGCAGCCCGCGGACAGGGGGCTTTGGCTATGGCTACACCTTC NA TRBD1 TRBJ1-2 TRBV7-8
CASSLVGRGRDGYTF TGTGCCAGCAGCTTAGTGGGCAGGGGAAGGGATGGCTACACCTTC NA NA TRBJ1-2 TRBV7-9
CASTLAGTSNQPQHF TGTGCCAGCACCTTGGCTGGGACTAGCAATCAGCCCCAGCATTTT NA NA TRBJ1-5 TRBV28
CASGPSGGWGGYTF TGTGCCAGCGGCCCCTCAGGGGGCTGGGGTGGCTACACCTTC NA TRBD1 TRBJ1-2 TRBV6-5
CASSRASGAGGDTQYF TGCGCCAGCAGCAGGGCTAGCGGGGCGGGCGGAGATACGCAGTATTTT NA TRBD2 TRBJ2-3 TRBV5-1
CASSNGTGTPMVNQPQHF TGTGCCAGCAGCAATGGGACAGGGACCCCGATGGTTAATCAGCCCCAGCATTTT NA NA TRBJ1-5 TRBV21-1
CATKTGGGGEQYF TGTGCCACCAAAACAGGGGGCGGCGGCGAGCAGTACTTC once TRBD1 TRBJ2-7 TRBV10-3
CATSGGRLSGANVLTF TGTGCCACCAGCGGGGGACGCCTCTCTGGGGCCAACGTCCTGACTTTC NA NA TRBJ2-6 TRBV15